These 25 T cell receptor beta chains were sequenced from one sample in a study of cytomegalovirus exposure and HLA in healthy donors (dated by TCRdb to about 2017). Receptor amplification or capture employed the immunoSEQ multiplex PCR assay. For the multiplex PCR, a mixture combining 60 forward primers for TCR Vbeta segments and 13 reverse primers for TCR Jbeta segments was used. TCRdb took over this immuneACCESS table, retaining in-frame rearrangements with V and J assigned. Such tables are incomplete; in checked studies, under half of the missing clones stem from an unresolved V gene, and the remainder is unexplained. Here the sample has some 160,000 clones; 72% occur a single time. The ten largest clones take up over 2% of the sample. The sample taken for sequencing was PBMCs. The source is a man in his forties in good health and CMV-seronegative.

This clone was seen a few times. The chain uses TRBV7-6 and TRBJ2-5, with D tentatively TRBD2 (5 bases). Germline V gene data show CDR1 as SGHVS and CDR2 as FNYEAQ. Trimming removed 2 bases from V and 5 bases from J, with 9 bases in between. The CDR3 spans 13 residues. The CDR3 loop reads CASSLFGGETQYF. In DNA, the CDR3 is TGTGCCAGCAGCTTATTCGGCGGGGAGACCCAGTACTTC. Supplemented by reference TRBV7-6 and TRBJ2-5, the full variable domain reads GAGVSQSPRYKVTKRGQDVALRCDPISGHVSLYWYRQALGQGPEFLTYFNYEAQQDKSGLPNDRFSAERPEGSISTLTIQRTEQRDSAMYRCASSLFGGETQYFGPGTRLLVL.

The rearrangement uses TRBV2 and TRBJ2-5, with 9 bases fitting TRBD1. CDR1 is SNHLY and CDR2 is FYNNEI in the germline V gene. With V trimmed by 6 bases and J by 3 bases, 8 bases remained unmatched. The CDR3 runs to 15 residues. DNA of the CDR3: TGTGCCAGCAGAGCAGGACAGGGGCCAGAAGAGACCCAGTACTTC. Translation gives CASRAGQGPEETQYF. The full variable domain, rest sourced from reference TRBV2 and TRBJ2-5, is EPEVTQTPSHQVTQMGQEVILRCVPISNHLYFYWYRQILGQKVEFLVSFYNNEISEKSEIFDDQFSVERPDGSNFTLKIRSTKLEDSAMYFCASRAGQGPEETQYFGPGTRLLVL.

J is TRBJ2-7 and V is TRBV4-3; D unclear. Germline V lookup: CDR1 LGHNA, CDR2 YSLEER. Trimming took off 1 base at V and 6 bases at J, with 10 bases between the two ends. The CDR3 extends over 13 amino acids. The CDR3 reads CASSQGLLREQYF. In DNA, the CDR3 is TGCGCCAGCAGCCAAGGACTTCTGCGCGAGCAGTACTTC.

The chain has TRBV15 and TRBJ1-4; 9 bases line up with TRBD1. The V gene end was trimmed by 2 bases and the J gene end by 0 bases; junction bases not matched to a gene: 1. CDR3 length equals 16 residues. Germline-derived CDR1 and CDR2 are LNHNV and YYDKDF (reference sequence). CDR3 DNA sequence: TGTGCCACCAGCAGATGGACAGGGGCAACTAATGAAAAACTGTTTTTT. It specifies CATSRWTGATNEKLFF.

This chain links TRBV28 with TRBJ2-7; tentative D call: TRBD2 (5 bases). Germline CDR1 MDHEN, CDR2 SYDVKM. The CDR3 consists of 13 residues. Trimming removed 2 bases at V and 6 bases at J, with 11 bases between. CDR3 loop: CASSLTIGSEQYF. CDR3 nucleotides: TGTGCCAGCAGTTTAACAATAGGGAGCGAGCAGTACTTC.

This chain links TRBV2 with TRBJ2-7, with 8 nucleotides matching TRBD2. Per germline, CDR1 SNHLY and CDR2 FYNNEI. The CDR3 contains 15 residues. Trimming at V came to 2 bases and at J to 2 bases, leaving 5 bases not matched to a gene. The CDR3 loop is CASSELSGGPYEQYF. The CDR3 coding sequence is TGTGCCAGCAGTGAATTAAGCGGGGGACCCTACGAGCAGTACTTC.

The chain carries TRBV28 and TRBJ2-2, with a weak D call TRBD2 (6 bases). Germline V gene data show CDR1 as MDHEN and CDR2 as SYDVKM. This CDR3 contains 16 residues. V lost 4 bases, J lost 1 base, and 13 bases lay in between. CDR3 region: CASSSTRRENTGELFF. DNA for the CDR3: TGTGCCAGCAGTTCCACCCGGCGGGAGAACACCGGGGAGCTGTTTTTT.

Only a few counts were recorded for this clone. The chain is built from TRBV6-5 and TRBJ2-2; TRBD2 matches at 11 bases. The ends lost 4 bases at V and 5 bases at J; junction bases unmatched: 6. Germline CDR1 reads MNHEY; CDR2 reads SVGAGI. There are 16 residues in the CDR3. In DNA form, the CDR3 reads TGTGCCAGCAGTTTAGCGGGAGGGGGTTATACCGGGGAGCTGTTTTTT. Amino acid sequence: CASSLAGGGYTGELFF.

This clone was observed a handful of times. The CDR3 protein is CASSQALDYGYTF. CDR3 sequence (DNA): TGTGCCAGCAGCCAGGCTTTGGACTATGGCTACACCTTC. The V gene is TRBV2, the J gene TRBJ1-2; D call uncertain. Germline V CDR1 and CDR2: SNHLY, FYNNEI. V was cut by 6 bases and J by 3 bases, with 11 bases left in between. The CDR3 is 13 amino acids.

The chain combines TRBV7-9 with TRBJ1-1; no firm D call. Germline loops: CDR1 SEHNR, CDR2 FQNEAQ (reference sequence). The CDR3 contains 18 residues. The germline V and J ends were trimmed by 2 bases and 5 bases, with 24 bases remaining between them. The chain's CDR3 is CASSLSFRVTGGGTEAFF. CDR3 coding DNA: TGTGCCAGCAGCTTAAGTTTTCGGGTAACGGGTGGTGGGACTGAAGCTTTCTTT.

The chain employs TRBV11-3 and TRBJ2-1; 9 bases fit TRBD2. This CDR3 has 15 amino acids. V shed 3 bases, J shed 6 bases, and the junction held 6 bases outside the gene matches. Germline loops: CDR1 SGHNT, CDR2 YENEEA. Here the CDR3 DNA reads TGTGCCAGCAGCTTGGCGAATAGCGGGAGCAATGAGCAGTTCTTC. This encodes CASSLANSGSNEQFF.

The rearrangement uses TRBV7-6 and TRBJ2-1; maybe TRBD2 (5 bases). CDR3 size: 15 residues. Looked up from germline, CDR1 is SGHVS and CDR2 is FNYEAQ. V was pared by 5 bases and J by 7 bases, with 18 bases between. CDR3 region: CASSRTPGSANEQFF. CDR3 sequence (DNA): TGTGCCAGCAGCAGGACCCCGGGGTCAGCTAATGAGCAGTTCTTC.

The CDR3 DNA follows: TGCGCCAGCAGCACCTTCCTTGGGGGGAATTCACCCCTCCACTTT. Its translation is CASSTFLGGNSPLHF. The chain couples TRBV5-1 to TRBJ1-6; possibly TRBD1 for D (5 bases). In germline, CDR1 is SGHRS, CDR2 YFSETQ. V lost 4 bases to trimming and J lost 7 bases, with 15 bases between them. The CDR3 covers 15 residues. The full variable domain, rest sourced from reference TRBV5-1 and TRBJ1-6, is KAGVTQTPRYLIKTRGQQVTLSCSPISGHRSVSWYQQTPGQGLQFLFEYFSETQRNKGNFPGRFSGRQFSNSRSEMNVSTLELGDSALYLCASSTFLGGNSPLHFGNGTRLTVT.

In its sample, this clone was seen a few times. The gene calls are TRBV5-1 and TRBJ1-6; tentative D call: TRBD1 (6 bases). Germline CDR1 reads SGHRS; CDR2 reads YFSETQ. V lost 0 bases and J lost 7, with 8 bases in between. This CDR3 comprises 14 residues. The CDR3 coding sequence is TGCGCCAGCAGCTTGGGACAGGCAAATTCACCCCTCCACTTT. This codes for CASSLGQANSPLHF.

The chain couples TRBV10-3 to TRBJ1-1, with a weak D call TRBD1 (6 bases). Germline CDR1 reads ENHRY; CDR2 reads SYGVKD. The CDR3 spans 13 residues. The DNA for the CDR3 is TGTGTCACCCTGGACAGCCTGAACACTGAAGCTTTCTTT. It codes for CVTLDSLNTEAFF.

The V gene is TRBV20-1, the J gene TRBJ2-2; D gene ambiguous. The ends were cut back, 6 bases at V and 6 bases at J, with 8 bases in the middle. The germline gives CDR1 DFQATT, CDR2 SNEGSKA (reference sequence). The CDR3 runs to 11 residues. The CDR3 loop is CSAPESGELFF. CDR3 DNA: TGCAGTGCCCCGGAGTCCGGGGAGCTGTTTTTT.

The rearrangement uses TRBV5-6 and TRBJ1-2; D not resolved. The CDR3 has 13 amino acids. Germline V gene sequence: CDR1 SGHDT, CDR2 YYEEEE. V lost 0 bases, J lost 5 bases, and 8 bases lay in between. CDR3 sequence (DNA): TGTGCCAGCAGCTTGGACAGTATATATGGCTACACCTTC. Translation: CASSLDSIYGYTF.

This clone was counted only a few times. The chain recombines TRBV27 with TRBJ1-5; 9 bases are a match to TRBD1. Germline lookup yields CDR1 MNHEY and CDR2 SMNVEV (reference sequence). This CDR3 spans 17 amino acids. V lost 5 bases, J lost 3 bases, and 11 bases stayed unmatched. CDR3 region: CASSPDRGIPNNQPQHF. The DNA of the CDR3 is TGTGCCAGCAGTCCCGACAGGGGGATCCCCAACAATCAGCCCCAGCATTTT.

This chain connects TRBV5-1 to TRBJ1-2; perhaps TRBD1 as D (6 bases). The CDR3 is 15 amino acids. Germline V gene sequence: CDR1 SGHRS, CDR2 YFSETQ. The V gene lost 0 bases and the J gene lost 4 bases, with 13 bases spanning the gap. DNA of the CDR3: TGCGCCAGCAGCTTGGCCCCCGGACAGACCTATGGCTACACCTTC. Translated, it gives CASSLAPGQTYGYTF. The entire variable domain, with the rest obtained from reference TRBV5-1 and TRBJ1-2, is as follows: KAGVTQTPRYLIKTRGQQVTLSCSPISGHRSVSWYQQTPGQGLQFLFEYFSETQRNKGNFPGRFSGRQFSNSRSEMNVSTLELGDSALYLCASSLAPGQTYGYTFGSGTRLTVV.

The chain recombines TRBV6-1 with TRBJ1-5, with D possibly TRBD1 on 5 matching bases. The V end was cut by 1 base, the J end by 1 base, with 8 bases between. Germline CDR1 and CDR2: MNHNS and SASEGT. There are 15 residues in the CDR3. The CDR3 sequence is CASSEGTFSNQPQHF. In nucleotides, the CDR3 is TGTGCCAGCAGTGAAGGGACATTCAGCAATCAGCCCCAGCATTTT.

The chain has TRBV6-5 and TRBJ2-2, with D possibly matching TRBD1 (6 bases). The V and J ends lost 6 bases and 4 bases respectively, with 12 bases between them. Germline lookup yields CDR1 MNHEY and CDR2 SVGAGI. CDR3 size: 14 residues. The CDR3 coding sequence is TGTGCCAGCAGCCACAGGGTGTCCACCGGGGAGCTGTTTTTT. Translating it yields CASSHRVSTGELFF.

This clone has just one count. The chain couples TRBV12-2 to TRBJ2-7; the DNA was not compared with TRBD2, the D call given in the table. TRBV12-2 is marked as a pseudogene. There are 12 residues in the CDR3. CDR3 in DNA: TGTGCAAGCGGCAGGGAGGCCTACGAGCAGTACTTC. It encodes CASGREAYEQYF.

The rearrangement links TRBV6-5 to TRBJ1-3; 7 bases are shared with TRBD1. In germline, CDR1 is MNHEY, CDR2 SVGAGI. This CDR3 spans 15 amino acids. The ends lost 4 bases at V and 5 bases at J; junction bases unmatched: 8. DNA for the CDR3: TGTGCCAGCAGTTCCTCCCCGACAGGGAGAAACACCATATATTTT. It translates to CASSSSPTGRNTIYF.

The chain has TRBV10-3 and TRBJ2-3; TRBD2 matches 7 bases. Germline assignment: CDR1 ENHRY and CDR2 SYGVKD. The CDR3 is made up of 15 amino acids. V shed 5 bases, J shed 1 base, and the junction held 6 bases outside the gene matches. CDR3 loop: CAISSGLEGTDTQYF. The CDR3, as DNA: TGTGCCATCAGTTCCGGACTAGAGGGCACAGATACGCAGTATTTT.

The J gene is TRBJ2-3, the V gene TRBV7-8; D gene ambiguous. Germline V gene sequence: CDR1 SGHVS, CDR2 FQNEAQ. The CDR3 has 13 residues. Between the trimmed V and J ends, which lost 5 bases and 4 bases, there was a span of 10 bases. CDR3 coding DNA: TGTGCCAGCAGCGAACTCGAATCAGATACGCAGTATTTT. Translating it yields CASSELESDTQYF.